This entry concerns a single T cell receptor beta chain. The sample is drawn from a study of blood T cell repertoires in COVID-19. The CDR3 contains 13 residues. V shed 0 bases and J 7 bases; nucleotides not matched to a gene: 2. Germline assignment: CDR1 SGHRS and CDR2 YFSETQ. TCRdb's copy holds only in-frame clones and misses some; the assay was immunoSEQ multiplex PCR. The table lists some 68,000 clones, 85% to 90% of them singletons. The genes are TRBV5-1 and TRBJ1-1; 8 bases agree with TRBD1. This clonotype was obtained from a man over 45 with active COVID-19. Sequencing was done on a sample of peripheral blood. The CDR3 loop is CASSLAGTGEAFF. The CDR3 nucleotides read TGCGCCAGCAGCTTGGCGGGGACAGGTGAAGCTTTCTTT.